The T cell receptor beta chain described here comes from a study of blood T cell repertoires in COVID-19. J lost 0 bases, V lost 4 bases, and 6 bases had no gene match. The CDR3 has 16 amino acids. Germline CDR1 is SGHRS and CDR2 is YFSETQ. Profiled with immunoSEQ multiplex PCR; TCRdb holds only in-frame clones, not every one. The sample lists approximately 150,000 clones; about 83% were seen once. Sequencing was done on a sample of peripheral blood. The J gene is TRBJ2-2, the V gene TRBV5-1; 7 bases line up with TRBD1. The sequence was collected from a man aged 45-60 years with acute or convalescent COVID-19. CDR3 DNA: TGCGCCAGCAGCGCTCCGGGACAGCCGAACACCGGGGAGCTGTTTTTT. This gives the protein CASSAPGQPNTGELFF.